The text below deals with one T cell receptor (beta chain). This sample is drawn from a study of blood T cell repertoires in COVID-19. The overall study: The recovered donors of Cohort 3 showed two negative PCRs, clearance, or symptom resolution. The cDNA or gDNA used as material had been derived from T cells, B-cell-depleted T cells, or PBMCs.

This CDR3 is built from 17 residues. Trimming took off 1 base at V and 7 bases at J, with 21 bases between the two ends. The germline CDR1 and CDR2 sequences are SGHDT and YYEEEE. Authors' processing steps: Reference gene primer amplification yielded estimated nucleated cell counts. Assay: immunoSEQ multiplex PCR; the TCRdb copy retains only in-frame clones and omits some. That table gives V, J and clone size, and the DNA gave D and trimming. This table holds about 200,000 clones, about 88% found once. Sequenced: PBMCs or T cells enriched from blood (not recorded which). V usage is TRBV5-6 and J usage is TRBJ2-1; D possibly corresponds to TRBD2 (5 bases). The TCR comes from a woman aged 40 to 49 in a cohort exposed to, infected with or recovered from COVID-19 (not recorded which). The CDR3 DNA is TGTGCCAGCAGCTTGAAGGATGGCTGGTCCTCGGGGAATGAGCAGTTCTTC. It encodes CASSLKDGWSSGNEQFF.